Listed below are T cell receptor beta chains from one sample, sequenced in a study of blood T cell repertoires in COVID-19. Here immunoSEQ multiplex PCR was the method, and the copy in TCRdb shows in-frame clones only, minus some. The sample carries a few hundred thousand clones, roughly four fifths recorded once. The sequenced sample consisted of PBMCs or T cells enriched from blood (not recorded which). The receptors originated from a man over 45 who had recovered from COVID-19. Each CDR3 is given with its conserved first and last residue. A D gene is named only where the DNA matches it firmly. Some rows have no size entry. The others give once, few or many, or a class for an expanded clone.

TRBJ2-3 TRBV4-1 . once CASSLTRDTTDTQYF TGCGCCAGCAGCCTGACCCGGGATACTACAGATACGCAGTATTTT
TRBJ1-5 TRBV2 . few CASSEADKGISNQPQHF TGTGCCAGCAGTGAAGCGGACAAGGGGATTAGCAATCAGCCCCAGCATTTT
TRBJ2-6 TRBV10-3 . . CAISEYWRQDSGANVLTF TGTGCCATCAGTGAGTATTGGAGACAGGACTCTGGGGCCAACGTCCTGACTTTC
TRBJ1-5 TRBV24-1 . . CATSPAYSNQPQHF TGTGCCACCAGCCCAGCGTATAGCAATCAGCCCCAGCATTTT
TRBJ1-2 TRBV5-1 . . CASSLAAGNDGYTF TGCGCCAGCAGCTTGGCCGCGGGAAATGATGGCTACACCTTC
TRBJ2-7 TRBV5-1 TRBD2 . CASSLTSGGASSYEQYF TGCGCCAGCAGCTTGACTAGCGGGGGGGCAAGCTCCTACGAGCAGTACTTC
TRBJ2-5 TRBV5-1 TRBD1 . CASSPGTGVLETQYF TGCGCCAGCAGCCCGGGGACAGGGGTTTTAGAGACCCAGTACTTC
TRBJ1-6 TRBV10-1 TRBD1 . CASSERTGSLKDSPLHF TGCGCCAGCAGTGAGAGGACAGGCTCCCTGAAGGATTCACCCCTCCACTTT
TRBJ1-1 TRBV11-1 TRBD1 . CASSSRDRGQWAFF TGTGCCAGCAGCAGCCGGGACAGGGGTCAATGGGCTTTCTTT
TRBJ2-7 TRBV3-1/TRBV3-2 TRBD2 . CASSYSGGVYEQYF TGTGCCAGCAGCTATAGCGGGGGGGTCTACGAGCAGTACTTC
TRBJ1-2 TRBV4-1 . . CASSQESTVYGYTF TGCGCCAGCAGCCAAGAGTCAACAGTCTATGGCTACACCTTC
TRBJ2-7 TRBV28 TRBD1 . CASRRQGARYEQYF TGTGCCAGCAGGAGACAGGGGGCGCGCTACGAGCAGTACTTC
TRBJ1-5 TRBV30 TRBD1 . CAWSRNRGASNQPQHF TGTGCCTGGAGTCGCAACAGGGGGGCCAGCAATCAGCCCCAGCATTTT
TRBJ2-5 TRBV28 . once CASSLPLGGQETQYF TGTGCCAGCAGTTTGCCTCTAGGGGGCCAAGAGACCCAGTACTTC
TRBJ1-4 TRBV3-1/TRBV3-2 TRBD1 . CASSLPTGRGEKLFF TGTGCCAGCAGCCTGCCGACAGGGCGGGGCGAAAAACTGTTTTTT
TRBJ2-3 TRBV9 . . CASSVIQGTDTQYF TGTGCCAGCAGCGTAATACAGGGCACAGATACGCAGTATTTT
TRBJ2-7 TRBV5-6 TRBD2 . CASSLELAGGPVLYEQYF TGTGCCAGCAGCTTGGAACTAGCGGGAGGGCCGGTCCTCTACGAGCAGTACTTC
TRBJ2-2 TRBV19 . . CASRGRENTGELFF TGTGCCAGTAGGGGCCGGGAGAACACCGGGGAGCTGTTTTTT
TRBJ2-5 TRBV27 . . CASREGFGKTQYF TGTGCCAGCAGGGAGGGGTTCGGGAAGACCCAGTACTTC
TRBJ2-3 TRBV19 . . CASKRGADVDTQYF TGTGCCAGTAAACGGGGGGCGGATGTTGATACGCAGTATTTT
TRBJ2-1 TRBV11-2 . . CASSDLSSYNEQFF TGTGCCAGCTCGGACTTAAGCTCCTACAATGAGCAGTTCTTC
TRBJ2-7 TRBV10-3 TRBD1 . CAISAGQGRSYEQYF TGTGCCATCAGTGCCGGACAGGGACGCTCCTACGAGCAGTACTTC
TRBJ1-5 TRBV5-8 . . CASTYRENSNQPQHF TGTGCCAGCACCTACAGGGAGAATAGCAATCAGCCCCAGCATTTT
TRBJ1-1 TRBV9 TRBD1 . CASTSGQGFAEAFF TGTGCCAGCACCTCGGGACAGGGGTTCGCTGAAGCTTTCTTT
TRBJ2-4 TRBV5-4 TRBD2 . CASRSTSGGDIQYF TGTGCCAGCAGGTCTACTAGCGGAGGTGACATTCAGTACTTC
TRBJ1-5 TRBV21-1 . . CARREDRENQPQHF TGTGCCAGACGGGAGGACAGGGAGAATCAGCCCCAGCATTTT
TRBJ1-6 TRBV3-1/TRBV3-2 TRBD1 . CASSRDRGAPLHF TGTGCCAGCAGCCGGGACAGGGGAGCACCCCTCCACTTT
TRBJ1-2 TRBV3-1/TRBV3-2 TRBD1 . CASSQGGGQGYGYTF TGTGCCAGCAGCCAAGGCGGGGGACAGGGGTATGGCTACACCTTC
TRBJ1-2 TRBV9 . . CASSVDGYGYTF TGTGCCAGCAGCGTAGACGGGTATGGCTACACCTTC
TRBJ2-1 TRBV27 TRBD2 . CASTSSGGRNEQFF TGTGCCAGCACCAGTAGCGGGGGGCGGAATGAGCAGTTCTTC
TRBJ2-1 TRBV11-1 . . CASSQPGIRLYNEQFF TGTGCCAGCAGCCAGCCCGGGATACGACTCTACAATGAGCAGTTCTTC
TRBJ1-6 TRBV5-4 TRBD1 . CASRMGQGSPLHF TGTGCCAGCAGAATGGGACAGGGTTCACCCCTCCACTTT
TRBJ2-2 TRBV9 TRBD1 . CASSPIPGGTGRTGELFF TGTGCCAGCAGCCCCATACCTGGAGGGACAGGGAGAACCGGGGAGCTGTTTTTT
TRBJ2-7 TRBV3-1/TRBV3-2 TRBD2 . CASSQETFSGSGLQYF TGTGCCAGCAGCCAAGAGACGTTTAGCGGGAGCGGTTTGCAGTACTTC
TRBJ2-1 TRBV29-1 TRBD1 . CSVDRGLDEQFF TGCAGCGTTGACAGGGGGCTCGATGAGCAGTTCTTC
TRBJ1-2 TRBV9 TRBD1 . CASSVGQGINGYTF TGTGCCAGCAGCGTAGGACAGGGAATAAATGGCTACACCTTC
TRBJ1-6 TRBV5-1 TRBD1 . CASSPQGAASPLHF TGCGCCAGCAGCCCACAGGGGGCGGCATCACCCCTCCACTTT
TRBJ1-5 TRBV10-3 TRBD1 . CAISGQGGYQPQHF TGTGCCATCAGTGGACAGGGAGGTTATCAGCCCCAGCATTTT
TRBJ1-1 TRBV5-4 . . CASSSTREANTEAFF TGTGCCAGCAGCTCCACCCGGGAGGCGAACACTGAAGCTTTCTTT
TRBJ2-2 TRBV24-1 . . CATQRVANTGELFF TGTGCCACCCAACGGGTCGCGAACACCGGGGAGCTGTTTTTT
TRBJ2-1 TRBV5-1 TRBD2 . CASSLGTSGISYNEQFF TGCGCCAGCAGCTTGGGGACTAGCGGGATCTCCTACAATGAGCAGTTCTTC
TRBJ1-5 TRBV19 . . CASRQTGFDQPQHF TGTGCCAGTAGGCAGACAGGCTTTGATCAGCCCCAGCATTTT
TRBJ2-3 TRBV7-3 TRBD1 . CASSHNGQGSTDTQYF TGTGCCAGCAGCCACAACGGACAGGGAAGCACAGATACGCAGTATTTT
TRBJ1-2 TRBV4-1 TRBD1 . CASTPEGQGASGYTF TGCGCCAGCACCCCGGAAGGACAGGGGGCGTCGGGCTACACCTTC
TRBJ2-1 TRBV7-3 TRBD2 few CASSARLSGVNEQFF TGTGCCAGCAGCGCCCGCCTTAGCGGGGTTAATGAGCAGTTCTTC
TRBJ1-1 TRBV29-1 . . CSVRTALNTEAFF TGCAGCGTGAGGACAGCTTTGAACACTGAAGCTTTCTTT
TRBJ2-1 TRBV2 TRBD2 . CASSEERGAYNEQFF TGTGCCAGCAGTGAAGAGCGGGGGGCCTACAATGAGCAGTTCTTC
TRBJ2-5 TRBV11-2 TRBD2 . CASSLGLAGVSETQYF TGTGCCAGCAGCTTAGGACTAGCGGGAGTCTCAGAGACCCAGTACTTC
TRBJ2-3 TRBV5-6 TRBD1 . CASSLATGTGTTDTQYF TGTGCCAGCAGCTTAGCAACCGGGACAGGGACCACAGATACGCAGTATTTT
TRBJ1-3 TRBV19 . . CASSLMRANSGNTIYF TGTGCCAGTAGTCTTATGAGGGCCAACTCTGGAAACACCATATATTTT
TRBJ2-7 TRBV3-1/TRBV3-2 TRBD2 . CASSGRGGLHEQYF TGTGCCAGCAGCGGACGGGGGGGCCTCCACGAGCAGTACTTC
TRBJ2-7 TRBV5-1 . . CASSLRTDSYEQYF TGCGCCAGCAGCTTGCGGACAGACTCCTACGAGCAGTACTTC
TRBJ1-2 TRBV9 TRBD1 . CASSVATSDRGLTF TGTGCCAGCAGCGTAGCTACATCGGACAGGGGGCTCACCTTC
TRBJ1-4 TRBV7-9 . few CASSFGGTNEKLFF TGTGCCAGCAGCTTCGGGGGAACTAATGAAAAACTGTTTTTT
TRBJ1-2 TRBV19 . . CASRSGTSHYGYTF TGTGCCAGTAGAAGCGGGACATCGCACTATGGCTACACCTTC
TRBJ1-2 TRBV27 . . CASSYRVANYGYTF TGTGCCAGCAGTTACAGAGTTGCTAACTATGGCTACACCTTC
TRBJ2-7 TRBV28 TRBD2 once CASTPGGLAGEDEQYF TGTGCCAGCACCCCCGGGGGTTTAGCGGGAGAGGACGAGCAGTACTTC